The 18 T cell receptor beta chains given below trace back to one sample, sequenced in a study of blood T cell repertoires in COVID-19. Measured with immunoSEQ multiplex PCR; TCRdb has only the in-frame clones, and not every one. This sample yields fewer than 90,000 clones, of which roughly 88% are seen a single time; over 0.45% belongs to the top ten. The sample consisted of peripheral blood. The receptors were gathered from a man aged 60 to 69 with acute or convalescent COVID-19.

The V gene is TRBV10-1, the J gene TRBJ2-2, with 8 bases lining up with TRBD2. Germline V gene sequence: CDR1 WNHNN, CDR2 SYGVQD (reference sequence). The CDR3 runs to 15 residues. V lost 3 bases, J lost 3 bases, and 3 bases stayed unmatched. Here the CDR3 DNA reads TGCGCCAGCAGTGAAAGCGGGAGCGACACCGGGGAGCTGTTTTTT. It codes for CASSESGSDTGELFF.

This chain connects TRBV5-5 to TRBJ2-2, with a tentative D call TRBD2 (5 bases). The CDR3 contains 13 residues. Trimming left V 4 bases short and J 4 bases short, with 8 bases between. The germline CDR1 and CDR2 sequences are SGHKS and YYEKEE (reference sequence). The CDR3 loop is CASSPEVTGELFF. The CDR3 nucleotides are TGTGCCAGCAGCCCGGAGGTCACCGGGGAGCTGTTTTTT.

The chain employs TRBV7-9 and TRBJ2-7; the match to TRBD1 covers 10 bases. The CDR3 totals 15 residues. V lost 6 bases to trimming and J lost 2 bases; unmatched junction nucleotides: 7. Germline V gene sequence: CDR1 SEHNR, CDR2 FQNEAQ (reference sequence). The CDR3 nucleotides are TGTGCCAGCAGTCCAAGACAGGGGGCCACCTACGAGCAGTACTTC. This codes for CASSPRQGATYEQYF. The whole variable domain, filled in from reference TRBV7-9 and TRBJ2-7, reads DTGVSQNPRHKITKRGQNVTFRCDPISEHNRLYWYRQTLGQGPEFLTYFQNEAQLEKSRLLSDRFSAERPKGSFSTLEIQRTEQGDSAMYLCASSPRQGATYEQYFGPGTRLTVT.

This chain uses TRBV10-3 with TRBJ2-1; TRBD2 matches 14 bases. V lost 6 bases, J lost 7 bases, and 5 bases stayed unmatched. The germline CDR1 and CDR2 sequences are ENHRY and SYGVKD. CDR3 size: 15 residues. In DNA form, the CDR3 reads TGTGCCATCAGAACCGGGACTAGCGGGGGAAATGAGCAGTTCTTC. As protein: CAIRTGTSGGNEQFF.

The gene calls are TRBV7-3 and TRBJ2-5, with TRBD2 identical over 7 bases. The V gene end was trimmed by 1 base and the J gene end by 5 bases; junction bases not matched to a gene: 7. The CDR3 is made up of 15 amino acids. Germline V gene sequence: CDR1 SGHTA, CDR2 FQGTGA. The CDR3 nucleotides are TGTGCCAGCAGCTTAAGCGGGAGTCGGTTGGAGACCCAGTACTTC. This gives the protein CASSLSGSRLETQYF.

The chain links TRBV6-6 to TRBJ1-3; D ambiguous. The V end lost 6 bases, the J end lost 0 bases, and 12 bases lay between the germline ends. The CDR3 is 15 amino acids. CDR1 and CDR2 from the germline V gene are MNHNY and SVGAGI (reference sequence). DNA of the CDR3: TGTGCCAGCAGCTCTGACACCTCCTCTGGAAACACCATATATTTT. Protein: CASSSDTSSGNTIYF.

The rearrangement uses TRBV3-1 (or the pseudogene TRBV3-2) and TRBJ1-1; maybe TRBD1 (5 bases). This CDR3 has 13 residues. The germline CDR1 and CDR2 sequences are LGHDT and YNNKEL (reference sequence). Trimming shortened V by 4 bases and J by 1 base, and 7 bases separated the two germline ends. CDR3 amino acids: CASSPTGNTEAFF. The DNA for the CDR3 is TGTGCCAGCAGCCCCACAGGGAACACTGAAGCTTTCTTT.

CDR3 residues: CSVQTGTHEQYF. In DNA form, the CDR3 reads TGCAGCGTTCAAACGGGTACCCACGAGCAGTACTTC. The chain couples TRBV29-1 to TRBJ2-7, with D unclear. V shed 5 bases and J shed 5 bases, with 13 bases lying between them. Per germline, CDR1 SQVTM and CDR2 ANQGSEA. This CDR3 is built from 12 residues.

The V gene is TRBV5-6, the J gene TRBJ1-6; TRBD1 aligns across 10 bases. The CDR3 is made up of 16 amino acids. The germline CDR1 and CDR2 sequences are SGHDT and YYEEEE. Germline trimming cut 0 bases from V and 9 bases from J; bases unmatched to any gene: 6. DNA of the CDR3: TGTGCCAGCAGCTTGGCTGACAGGGGGCCTGTTTCACCCCTCCACTTT. This translates into CASSLADRGPVSPLHF. Based on the CDR3 plus reference TRBV5-6 and TRBJ1-6, the full variable domain is DAGVTQSPTHLIKTRGQQVTLRCSPKSGHDTVSWYQQALGQGPQFIFQYYEEEERQRGNFPDRFSGHQFPNYSSELNVNALLLGDSALYLCASSLADRGPVSPLHFGNGTRLTVT.

This clone was counted a few times. The chain uses TRBV11-1 and TRBJ1-1; D is ambiguous. Germline V gene lookup returns CDR1 SGHAT and CDR2 FQDESV (reference sequence). V was clipped by 5 bases and J by 0 bases, with 13 bases between them. This CDR3 has 15 residues. The CDR3 region is CASSPWGGVNTEAFF. CDR3 in DNA: TGTGCCAGCAGCCCTTGGGGAGGAGTGAACACTGAAGCTTTCTTT.

The rearrangement links TRBV18 to TRBJ2-7, with 9 bases identical to TRBD1. In germline, CDR1 is KGHSH, CDR2 LQKENI. V was clipped by 0 bases and J by 0 bases; unmatched bases: 3. The CDR3 has 16 residues. This CDR3 reads CASSPPGQGNSYEQYF. The CDR3 DNA reads as TGTGCCAGCTCACCACCGGGACAGGGAAACTCCTACGAGCAGTACTTC.

V gene TRBV30 combines with J gene TRBJ1-6; tentatively, D is TRBD1 (5 bases). Trimming cost V 2 bases and J 9 bases, with 14 bases left between them. Germline loops: CDR1 GTSNPN, CDR2 SVGIG (reference sequence). The CDR3 length is 14 residues. CDR3 loop: CAWSWAAGFSPLHF. CDR3 nucleotide sequence: TGTGCCTGGAGTTGGGCGGCAGGGTTTTCACCCCTCCACTTT.

V gene TRBV11-3 combines with J gene TRBJ2-5; 8 bases match TRBD1. J lost 1 base, V lost 3 bases, and 7 bases had no gene match. The germline V gene has CDR1 SGHNT and CDR2 YENEEA. This CDR3 comprises 16 residues. Written as DNA, the CDR3 is TGTGCCAGCAGCTTGGGGCAGGGGGCCACCCAAGAGACCCAGTACTTC. It yields the protein CASSLGQGATQETQYF.

This chain links TRBV27 with TRBJ2-3, with a possible D match to TRBD2 (5 bases). Germline assignment: CDR1 MNHEY and CDR2 SMNVEV (reference sequence). Trimming took 3 bases from V and 4 from J, leaving 11 bases between them. This CDR3 is built from 14 residues. The CDR3 is CASSFEDSSDTQYF. In nucleotides, the CDR3 is TGTGCCAGCAGTTTCGAGGACTCTTCAGATACGCAGTATTTT.

The CDR3 coding sequence is TGTGCCAGCAGTTACGGGGGCCTTGGAAACACCATATATTTT. Translated: CASSYGGLGNTIYF. V is TRBV6-5 and J is TRBJ1-3; maybe TRBD1 (6 bases). Germline V gene sequence: CDR1 MNHEY, CDR2 SVGAGI. Deletions cut 2 bases from V and 3 bases from J, with 8 bases between. The CDR3 sequence is 14 residues long.

V gene TRBV3-1 (or the pseudogene TRBV3-2) combines with J gene TRBJ2-5; 8 nucleotides line up with TRBD2. The V segment lost 4 bases and the J segment 5 bases; nucleotides outside the gene matches: 9. The CDR3 is made up of 15 amino acids. Germline values: CDR1 LGHDT, CDR2 YNNKEL (reference sequence). CDR3 sequence reads: CASSPGAGVQETQYF. In DNA form, the CDR3 reads TGTGCCAGCAGCCCTGGAGCGGGAGTCCAGGAGACCCAGTACTTC.

The gene calls are TRBV18 and TRBJ1-1; possibly TRBD1 for D (5 bases). V was pared by 2 bases and J by 4 bases, with 14 bases between. The germline V gene has CDR1 KGHSH and CDR2 LQKENI. This CDR3 region has 15 residues. The CDR3: CASSPSGQGGTEAFF. The CDR3 DNA sequence: TGTGCCAGCTCACCATCCGGGCAGGGTGGCACTGAAGCTTTCTTT.

The chain has TRBV7-8 and TRBJ2-2; 12 nucleotides agree with TRBD2. The germline V gene has CDR1 SGHVS and CDR2 FQNEAQ. With 0 bases clipped from V and 4 bases from J, the junction kept 9 bases outside the gene matches. The CDR3 covers 19 residues. The chain's CDR3 is CASSLAGLAGGPGTGELFF. In DNA form, the CDR3 reads TGTGCCAGCAGCTTAGCCGGGCTAGCGGGGGGGCCCGGCACCGGGGAGCTGTTTTTT.